One and the same sample provided the 20 T cell receptor beta chains below, sequenced in a study of T cell responses to AZD1222 COVID-19 vaccine. Only in-frame clones appear in the TCRdb table, and some are missing; sequencing was by immunoSEQ multiplex PCR. The sample contains about 100,000 clones, around 89% of which appear only once. Sequences were derived from peripheral blood, sampled on day 0 of AZD1222 vaccination. These receptors were obtained from an adult in good health.

The chain joins TRBV5-4 to TRBJ1-1; D uncertain. CDR1 and CDR2 from the germline V gene are SGHNT and YYREEE (reference sequence). Trimming took 4 bases from V and 1 from J, leaving 8 bases between them. The CDR3 extends over 13 amino acids. The CDR3 loop is CASSAWANTEAFF. In DNA form, the CDR3 reads TGTGCCAGCAGCGCCTGGGCGAACACTGAAGCTTTCTTT.

This clone has just a few counts. This chain uses TRBV18 with TRBJ1-5; D is unresolved. Germline V gives CDR1 KGHSH, CDR2 LQKENI. The V end was cut by 4 bases, the J end by 2 bases, with 15 bases between. This CDR3 is built from 16 residues. Here the CDR3 DNA reads TGTGCCAGCTCACTCGGGAGTTTTTGGGGCAATCAGCCCCAGCATTTT. Protein product: CASSLGSFWGNQPQHF.

This chain connects TRBV3-1 (or the pseudogene TRBV3-2) to TRBJ2-3; unclear D gene. CDR3 length: 14 amino acids. Germline V lookup: CDR1 LGHDT, CDR2 YNNKEL (reference sequence). Trimming removed 3 bases from V and 4 bases from J, with 11 bases in between. The CDR3 coding sequence is TGTGCCAGCAGCCAGGAAAAGCTAGCAGATACGCAGTATTTT. Translating gives CASSQEKLADTQYF.

V gene TRBV10-1 combines with J gene TRBJ2-1; 8 positions match TRBD2. V shed 5 bases and J 5 bases; nucleotides not matched to a gene: 8. Germline lookup yields CDR1 WNHNN and CDR2 SYGVQD (reference sequence). The CDR3 contains 15 residues. The chain's CDR3 is CASSPSGTRNNEQFF. DNA for the CDR3: TGCGCCAGCAGTCCTTCGGGGACTAGGAACAATGAGCAGTTCTTC.

J is TRBJ1-6 and V is TRBV7-2; TRBD1 is a possible D gene (6 bases). V dropped 4 bases and J dropped 7 bases, with 14 bases sitting between them. The CDR3 is made up of 15 amino acids. Germline V gene data show CDR1 as SGHTA and CDR2 as FQGNSA. Here the CDR3 reads CASSSSGVPNSPLHF. DNA for the CDR3: TGTGCCAGCAGCTCCTCAGGGGTCCCAAATTCACCCCTCCACTTT.

The genes are TRBV30 and TRBJ2-7, with D possibly being TRBD1 (6 bases). CDR1 and CDR2 (germline): GTSNPN, SVGIG (reference sequence). V was pared by 0 bases and J by 2 bases, with 11 bases between. The length of the CDR3 is 14 residues. The CDR3 DNA is TGTGCCTGGAGTGTAGGGCAGGGGCCCTACGAGCAGTACTTC. The encoded protein is CAWSVGQGPYEQYF. The variable domain in full, completed from reference TRBV30 and TRBJ2-7, reads SQTIHQWPATLVQPVGSPLSLECTVEGTSNPNLYWYRQAAGRGLQLLFYSVGIGQISSEVPQNLSASRPQDRQFILSSKKLLLSDSGFYLCAWSVGQGPYEQYFGPGTRLTVT.

This rearrangement joins TRBV18 to TRBJ2-5; D may match TRBD1 or TRBD2 (5 bases each). The CDR3 is 14 amino acids. Per the germline V gene, CDR1 is KGHSH and CDR2 is LQKENI. The V and J ends lost 0 bases and 7 bases respectively, with 12 bases between them. The CDR3 nucleotides are TGTGCCAGCTCACCACCTTCACAGGCGGGGACCCAGTACTTC. Residues: CASSPPSQAGTQYF.

The chain is built from TRBV7-2 and TRBJ1-4; D gene unclear. The CDR3 is 13 amino acids. V dropped 2 bases and J dropped 6 bases, with 7 bases sitting between them. Germline V gene data show CDR1 as SGHTA and CDR2 as FQGNSA. The CDR3 DNA sequence: TGTGCCAGCAGCTTAATCGCAGATGAAAAACTGTTTTTT. It is translated as CASSLIADEKLFF.

The chain is built from TRBV9 and TRBJ1-3; 9 positions agree with TRBD1. The J segment lost 4 bases and the V segment lost 4 bases, leaving 12 bases of the junction unmatched. The CDR3 totals 17 residues. CDR1 SGDLS and CDR2 YYNGEE come from the germline V gene. Here the CDR3 reads CASSPTPGQGGGNTIYF. CDR3 nucleotide sequence: TGTGCCAGCAGCCCGACTCCGGGACAGGGCGGCGGAAACACCATATATTTT.

The rearrangement uses TRBV18 and TRBJ2-5; D gene uncertain. The V end lost 2 bases, the J end lost 6 bases, and 4 bases lay between the germline ends. Germline V gene data show CDR1 as KGHSH and CDR2 as LQKENI. The CDR3 length is 11 residues. Here the CDR3 reads CASSPSQTQYF. Here the CDR3 DNA reads TGTGCCAGCTCACCATCGCAGACCCAGTACTTC. Full variable domain (missing parts from reference TRBV18 and TRBJ2-5): NAGVMQNPRHLVRRRGQEARLRCSPMKGHSHVYWYRQLPEEGLKFMVYLQKENIIDESGMPKERFSAEFPKEGPSILRIQQVVRGDSAAYFCASSPSQTQYFGPGTRLLVL.

V is TRBV7-2 and J is TRBJ2-7, with 9 bases lining up with TRBD1. This CDR3 spans 14 amino acids. Unmatched junction bases numbered 7, after V lost 5 bases and J lost 5 bases. Germline values: CDR1 SGHTA, CDR2 FQGNSA. The CDR3 DNA reads as TGTGCCAGCAGCCCGGGACAGGGTTTGAACGAGCAGTACTTC. The encoded protein is CASSPGQGLNEQYF.

The chain employs TRBV25-1 and TRBJ2-7; tentatively, D is TRBD2 (6 bases). This CDR3 is built from 13 residues. V lost 4 bases, J lost 4 bases, and 11 bases lay in between. Germline loops: CDR1 MGHDK, CDR2 SYGVNS. CDR3 region: CASSVLGGYEQYF. CDR3 coding DNA: TGTGCCAGCAGTGTACTAGGAGGGTACGAGCAGTACTTC.

This rearrangement joins TRBV19 to TRBJ1-1, with D possibly matching TRBD1 (6 bases). The CDR3 is 14 amino acids. The germline V gene encodes CDR1 LNHDA and CDR2 SQIVND (reference sequence). The germline V and J ends were trimmed by 6 bases and 1 base, with 12 bases remaining between them. CDR3 loop: CASRPRGENTEAFF. CDR3 nucleotide sequence: TGTGCCAGTAGGCCCAGGGGAGAGAACACTGAAGCTTTCTTT.

This clone showed up just once. This rearrangement joins TRBV24-1 to TRBJ2-1; 9 nucleotides align to TRBD1. Germline loops: CDR1 KGHDR, CDR2 SFDVKD. CDR3 length equals 15 residues. Losses at the gene ends were 6 bases for V and 3 bases for J; bases not matched to a gene: 5. The CDR3 spells CATSRRDRVYNEQFF. The CDR3 DNA sequence: TGTGCCACCAGTCGCCGGGACAGGGTCTACAATGAGCAGTTCTTC.

This chain links TRBV7-8 with TRBJ2-5, with no clear D. The CDR3 sequence is 12 residues long. Trimming took 5 bases from V and 0 from J, leaving 4 bases between them. Germline CDR1 and CDR2: SGHVS and FQNEAQ. The CDR3 loop reads CASSRDQETQYF. DNA of the CDR3: TGTGCCAGCAGCCGCGACCAAGAGACCCAGTACTTC.

The chain employs TRBV7-3 and TRBJ2-7; 13 bases are a match to TRBD2. Germline CDR1 SGHTA, CDR2 FQGTGA. The CDR3 totals 16 residues. Losses at the gene ends were 5 bases for V and 1 base for J; bases not matched to a gene: 5. The CDR3 coding sequence is TGTGCCAGCAGCCCGGGGACTAGCGGGGCTTCCTACGAGCAGTACTTC. Protein sequence: CASSPGTSGASYEQYF.

The chain combines TRBV7-2 with TRBJ2-3, with D possibly being TRBD1 (6 bases). Looked up from germline, CDR1 is SGHTA and CDR2 is FQGNSA. V was shortened by 7 bases and J by 1 base, with 12 bases between the two germline ends. CDR3 length: 14 amino acids. The CDR3 protein is CASITGLGTDTQYF. CDR3 DNA sequence: TGTGCCAGCATCACAGGGTTGGGCACAGATACGCAGTATTTT. The full variable domain, with the rest looked up from reference TRBV7-2 and TRBJ2-3, is GAGVSQSPSNKVTEKGKDVELRCDPISGHTALYWYRQSLGQGLEFLIYFQGNSAPDKSGLPSDRFSAERTGGSVSTLTIQRTQQEDSAVYLCASITGLGTDTQYFGPGTRLTVL.

The V and J genes are TRBV7-9 and TRBJ1-1; 8 bases fit TRBD1. Germline CDR1 is SEHNR and CDR2 is FQNEAQ (reference sequence). The CDR3 totals 15 residues. Germline trimming cut 0 bases from V and 6 bases from J; bases unmatched to any gene: 6. CDR3 loop: CASSLAQGARAEAFF. In DNA, the CDR3 is TGTGCCAGCAGCTTAGCTCAGGGGGCGCGGGCTGAAGCTTTCTTT.

The J gene is TRBJ1-1, the V gene TRBV7-9; a possible D gene is TRBD1 (5 bases). The CDR3 has 15 residues. Germline CDR1 is SEHNR and CDR2 is FQNEAQ (reference sequence). Trimming pared 5 bases from V and 5 bases from J, leaving 18 bases between. The CDR3 loop reads CASSGIREGKTEAFF. CDR3 nucleotide sequence: TGTGCCAGCAGCGGAATCAGGGAGGGGAAAACTGAAGCTTTCTTT.

The rearrangement joins TRBV30 to TRBJ2-7; 12 nucleotides agree with TRBD2. Per the germline V gene, CDR1 is GTSNPN and CDR2 is SVGIG (reference sequence). The CDR3 has 15 amino acids. V trimming: 2 bases; J trimming: 5 bases; junction bases outside the gene matches: 7. CDR3 bases: TGTGCCTGGAGTCTAGCGGGAGGGCCAATCAACGAGCAGTACTTC. This codes for CAWSLAGGPINEQYF.